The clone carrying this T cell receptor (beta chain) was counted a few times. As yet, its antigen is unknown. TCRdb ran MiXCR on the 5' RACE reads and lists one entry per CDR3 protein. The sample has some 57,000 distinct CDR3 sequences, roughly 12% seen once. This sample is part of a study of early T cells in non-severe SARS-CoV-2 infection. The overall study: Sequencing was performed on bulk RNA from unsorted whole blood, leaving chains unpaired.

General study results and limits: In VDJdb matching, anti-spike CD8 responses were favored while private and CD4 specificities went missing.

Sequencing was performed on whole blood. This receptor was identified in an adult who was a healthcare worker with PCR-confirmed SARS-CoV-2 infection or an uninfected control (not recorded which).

The CDR3 sequence: CASSPEGETQYF. The CDR3 bases are TGTGCCAGCAGCCCGGAGGGAGAGACCCAGTACTTC. The chain employs TRBV7-9 and TRBJ2-5, with a possible D match to TRBD2 (6 bases). The ends were cut back, 5 bases at V and 4 bases at J, with 8 bases in the middle. CDR3 size: 12 residues. Germline CDR1 reads SEHNR; CDR2 reads FQNEAQ (reference sequence).